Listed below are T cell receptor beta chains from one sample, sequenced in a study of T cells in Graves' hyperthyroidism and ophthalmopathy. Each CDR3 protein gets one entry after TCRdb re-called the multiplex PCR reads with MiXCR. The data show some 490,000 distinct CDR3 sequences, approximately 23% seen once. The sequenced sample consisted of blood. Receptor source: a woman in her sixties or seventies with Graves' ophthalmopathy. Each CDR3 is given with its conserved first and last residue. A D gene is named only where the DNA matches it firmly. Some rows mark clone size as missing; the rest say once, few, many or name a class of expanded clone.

CASSLSWTVPPLHF	TGTGCCAGCAGTTTATCGTGGACGGTACCACCCCTCCACTTT	14	.	TRBV27	TRBJ1-6	few
CASSTGFSGNTIYF	TGTGCCAGCAGTACGGGTTTCTCTGGAAACACCATATATTTT	14	.	TRBV7-2	TRBJ1-3	few
CASSLTGTGSNQPQHF	TGTGCCAGCAGCTTGACCGGGACAGGGAGCAATCAGCCCCAGCATTTT	16	TRBD1	TRBV5-5	TRBJ1-5	.
CASSEDLNNSPLHF	TGTGCCAGCAGCGAGGACCTGAATAATTCACCCCTCCACTTT	14	.	TRBV9	TRBJ1-6	once
CASRRFRGAGELFF	TGTGCCAGCAGACGTTTTAGGGGAGCCGGGGAGCTGTTTTTT	14	.	TRBV27	TRBJ2-2	few
CASSLAEGASNQPQHF	TGTGCCAGCAGTTTAGCGGAGGGGGCGAGCAATCAGCCCCAGCATTTT	16	TRBD1	TRBV12-3/TRBV12-4	TRBJ1-5	many
CASRPNRDSHTQYF	TGTGCCAGCAGACCAAATCGGGACTCCCATACGCAGTATTTT	14	.	TRBV28	TRBJ2-3	many
CASKQGSNQPQHF	TGCGCCAGCAAACAGGGTAGCAATCAGCCCCAGCATTTT	13	.	TRBV10-2	TRBJ1-5	few
CASSPKGIGTGGSGNTIYF	TGTGCCAGCAGCCCAAAAGGAATCGGGACAGGGGGCTCTGGAAACACCATATATTTT	19	TRBD1	TRBV3-1	TRBJ1-3	few
CASSEKRGSLNEQFF	TGTGCCAGCAGTGAAAAGCGGGGGTCTCTTAATGAGCAGTTCTTC	15	TRBD2	TRBV2	TRBJ2-1	.
CASSRAGEGSTYNEQFF	TGTGCCAGCAGTCGGGCGGGAGAAGGAAGCACCTACAATGAGCAGTTCTTC	17	TRBD2	TRBV6-1	TRBJ2-1	.
CASSFGPPHQPQHF	TGTGCCAGCAGTTTCGGGCCGCCCCATCAGCCCCAGCATTTT	14	.	TRBV28	TRBJ1-5	.
CASSLAGPTYLSYEQYF	TGTGCCAGCAGTTTAGCGGGACCGACCTACCTCTCCTACGAGCAGTACTTC	17	.	TRBV28	TRBJ2-7	.
CASSQATDTQYF	TGTGCCAGCAGCCAAGCCACTGATACGCAGTATTTT	12	.	TRBV3-1	TRBJ2-3	many
CASSSAGGGGSRTNEQFF	TGCGCCAGCAGCTCGGCAGGGGGCGGCGGGAGTCGGACCAATGAGCAGTTCTTC	18	.	TRBV5-1	TRBJ2-1	.
CASSQDGSNQPQHF	TGTGCCAGCAGTCAGGACGGTAGCAATCAGCCCCAGCATTTT	14	.	TRBV12-3/TRBV12-4	TRBJ1-5	many
CASSLAGGLSKTGELFF	TGTGCCAGCAGCTTAGCAGGGGGTCTATCTAAAACCGGGGAGCTGTTTTTT	17	TRBD1	TRBV11-2	TRBJ2-2	few
CASSQGGAGQQYF	TGTGCCAGCAGCCAAGGTGGAGCGGGGCAGCAGTACTTC	13	TRBD2	TRBV3-1	TRBJ2-7	few
CASSEVGGNTEAFF	TGTGCCAGCAGTGAAGTGGGCGGGAACACTGAAGCTTTCTTT	14	.	TRBV6-1	TRBJ1-1	.
CASSSRGSDTQYF	TGTGCCAGCAGCTCCCGGGGGTCAGATACGCAGTATTTT	13	.	TRBV3-1	TRBJ2-3	few
CASLDSRNTEAFF	TGTGCCAGCTTAGACTCACGGAACACTGAAGCTTTCTTT	13	.	TRBV12-3/TRBV12-4	TRBJ1-1	many
CASTTNTGELFF	TGTGCCAGCACTACAAACACCGGGGAGCTGTTTTTT	12	.	TRBV6-2/TRBV6-3	TRBJ2-2	many
CASSLVPAGTPGTDTQYF	TGTGCCAGCAGCTTAGTCCCGGCCGGGACCCCAGGAACAGATACGCAGTATTTT	18	.	TRBV7-2	TRBJ2-3	few
CASSFRSGHRANYGYTF	TGTGCCAGCAGCTTTAGGTCGGGACACCGAGCAAACTATGGCTACACCTTC	17	.	TRBV7-8	TRBJ1-2	few
CASSLGGASSYNEQFF	TGTGCCAGCAGTTTAGGCGGGGCTAGCTCCTACAATGAGCAGTTCTTC	16	.	TRBV12-3/TRBV12-4	TRBJ2-1	many
CSARDPKGRRRETQYF	TGCAGTGCTAGAGATCCGAAAGGACGTCGGAGAGAGACCCAGTACTTC	16	.	TRBV20-1	TRBJ2-5	.
CASSLTRTSGRETQYF	TGTGCCAGCAGCCTCACCCGGACTAGCGGGAGGGAGACCCAGTACTTC	16	TRBD2	TRBV11-2	TRBJ2-5	many
CSATGGPNTEAFF	TGCAGTGCTACTGGGGGACCGAACACTGAAGCTTTCTTT	13	.	TRBV20-1	TRBJ1-1	many
CASSISGRRSYEQYF	TGTGCCAGTAGTATCAGCGGGAGGAGGTCCTACGAGCAGTACTTC	15	TRBD2	TRBV19	TRBJ2-7	.
CASRRGSAGANVLTF	TGTGCCAGCAGGAGAGGGTCGGCTGGGGCCAACGTCCTGACTTTC	15	.	TRBV6-1	TRBJ2-6	.
CARGLAGTYNEQFF	TGTGCCAGGGGACTAGCCGGAACCTACAATGAGCAGTTCTTC	14	TRBD2	TRBV2	TRBJ2-1	few
CASSSIDGGGGTEAFF	TGCGCCAGCAGCTCAATCGATGGGGGAGGGGGGACTGAAGCTTTCTTT	16	.	TRBV5-1	TRBJ1-1	.
CASSIASDGSFSDTQYF	TGTGCCAGTAGTATAGCCTCGGACGGCTCTTTTTCAGATACGCAGTATTTT	17	.	TRBV19	TRBJ2-3	once
CSARQGPDEQYF	TGCAGTGCCCGACAGGGGCCGGACGAGCAGTACTTC	12	TRBD1	TRBV20-1	TRBJ2-7	once
CASSYSSGSSPQYF	TGTGCCAGCAGCTATAGCAGCGGGAGCTCCCCCCAGTACTTC	14	TRBD2	TRBV7-3	TRBJ2-5	few
CASSLSGPGVGEQYF	TGCGCCAGCAGCTTGTCGGGGCCCGGGGTCGGCGAGCAGTACTTC	15	.	TRBV5-1	TRBJ2-7	few
CASSGRMGRVTDTQYF	TGTGCCAGCAGTGGGAGAATGGGCAGGGTAACAGATACGCAGTATTTT	16	.	TRBV2	TRBJ2-3	many
CASSPEDRGLGETQYF	TGTGCCAGCAGCCCCGAGGACAGGGGATTGGGAGAGACCCAGTACTTC	16	TRBD1	TRBV9	TRBJ2-5	.
CASSIRADISTDTQYF	TGTGCCAGTAGTATTCGGGCTGACATTAGCACAGATACGCAGTATTTT	16	.	TRBV19	TRBJ2-3	few
CASTRESEVYNEQFF	TGTGCCAGCACCCGCGAGTCGGAGGTTTACAATGAGCAGTTCTTC	15	.	TRBV7-2	TRBJ2-1	many
CSAREDNGNTIYF	TGCAGTGCTAGGGAGGACAACGGAAACACCATATATTTT	13	.	TRBV20-1	TRBJ1-3	.
CASSLARKLGMNTEAFF	TGCGCCAGCAGCTTGGCGAGGAAACTAGGCATGAACACTGAAGCTTTCTTT	17	.	TRBV5-1	TRBJ1-1	few
CASSLGEAETYTF	TGTGCCAGCAGCTTGGGGGAAGCCGAGACCTACACCTTC	13	.	TRBV5-6	TRBJ1-2	.
CASGELAGGIDEQFF	TGTGCTAGTGGCGAACTAGCGGGAGGTATAGATGAGCAGTTCTTC	15	TRBD2	TRBV12-5	TRBJ2-1	.
CAWDRLAGTEQFF	TGTGCCTGGGATCGACTAGCGGGCACTGAGCAGTTCTTC	13	TRBD2	TRBV30	TRBJ2-1	many